This T cell receptor beta chain was identified in a study of OX40 agonist ivuxolimab in advanced cancers. Study-wide results and caveats: Among the lowest levels of clonal expansion were found in partial responders at 0.1-3.0 mg/kg.

Points on this clone: Antigen unknown.

This table comes from immunoSEQ multiplex PCR, and its TCRdb copy is limited to in-frame clones, with some not included. The table lists fewer than 45,000 clones, 70% to 90% of them singletons. This CDR3 spans 14 amino acids. CDR1 SGHNT and CDR2 YENEEA come from the germline V gene. V was cut by 0 bases and J by 5 bases, with 10 bases left in between. The sequence derives from an adult with an advanced solid tumor such as melanoma, head and neck, liver or kidney cancer. The sample here was CD4+ or CD8+ T cells sorted from blood, taken in a trial of the OX40 agonist ivuxolimab. The chain carries TRBV11-3 and TRBJ1-2; TRBD1 might be the D (6 bases). CDR3 amino acids: CASSLEGASYGYTF. Here the CDR3 DNA reads TGTGCCAGCAGCTTAGAGGGGGCAAGTTATGGCTACACCTTC.